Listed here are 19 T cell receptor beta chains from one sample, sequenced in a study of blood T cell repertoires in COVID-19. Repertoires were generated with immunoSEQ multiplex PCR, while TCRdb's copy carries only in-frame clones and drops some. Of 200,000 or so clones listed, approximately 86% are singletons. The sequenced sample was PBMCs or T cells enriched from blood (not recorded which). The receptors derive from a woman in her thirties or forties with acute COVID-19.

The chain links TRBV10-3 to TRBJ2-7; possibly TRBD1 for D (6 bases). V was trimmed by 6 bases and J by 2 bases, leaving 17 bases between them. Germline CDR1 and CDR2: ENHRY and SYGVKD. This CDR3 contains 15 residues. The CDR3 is CAIRRLTGSTYEQYF. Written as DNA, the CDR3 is TGTGCCATCAGGCGCCTGACAGGTTCCACCTACGAGCAGTACTTC.

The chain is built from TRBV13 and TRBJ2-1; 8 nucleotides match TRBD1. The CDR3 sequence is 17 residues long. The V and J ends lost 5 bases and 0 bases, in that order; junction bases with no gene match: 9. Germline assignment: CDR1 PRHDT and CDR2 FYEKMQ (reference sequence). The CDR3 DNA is TGTGCCAGCAGCCCCAAGCAGGGGGCTAGCTCCTACAATGAGCAGTTCTTC. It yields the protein CASSPKQGASSYNEQFF.

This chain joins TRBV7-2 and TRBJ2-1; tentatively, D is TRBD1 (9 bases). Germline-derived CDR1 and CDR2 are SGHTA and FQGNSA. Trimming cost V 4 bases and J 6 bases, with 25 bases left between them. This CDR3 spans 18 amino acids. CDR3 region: CASSSRQGGSGSVNEQFF. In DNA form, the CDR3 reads TGTGCCAGCAGCTCCCGACAGGGGGGGAGCGGGAGTGTCAATGAGCAGTTCTTC.

The DNA of the CDR3 is TGTGCCAGTAGTATTCGCAGGGGCCTCATGAACACTGAAGCTTTCTTT. Its protein product is CASSIRRGLMNTEAFF. This rearrangement joins TRBV19 to TRBJ1-1; possibly TRBD1 for D (6 bases). Germline loops: CDR1 LNHDA, CDR2 SQIVND (reference sequence). The CDR3 extends over 16 amino acids. Trimming took off 3 bases at V and 0 bases at J, with 14 bases between the two ends.

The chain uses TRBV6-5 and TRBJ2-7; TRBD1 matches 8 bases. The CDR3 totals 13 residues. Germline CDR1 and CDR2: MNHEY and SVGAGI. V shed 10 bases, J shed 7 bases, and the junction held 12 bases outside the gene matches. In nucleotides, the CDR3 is TGTGCCACACCTAGACAGGGGATAGGGGAGCAGTACTTC. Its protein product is CATPRQGIGEQYF.

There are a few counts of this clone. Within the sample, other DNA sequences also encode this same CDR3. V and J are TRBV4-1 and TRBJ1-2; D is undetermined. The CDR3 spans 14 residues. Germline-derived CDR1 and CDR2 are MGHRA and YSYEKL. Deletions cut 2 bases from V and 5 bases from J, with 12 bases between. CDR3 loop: CASSQPGVGYGYTF. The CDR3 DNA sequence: TGCGCCAGCAGCCAACCCGGGGTCGGGTATGGCTACACCTTC.

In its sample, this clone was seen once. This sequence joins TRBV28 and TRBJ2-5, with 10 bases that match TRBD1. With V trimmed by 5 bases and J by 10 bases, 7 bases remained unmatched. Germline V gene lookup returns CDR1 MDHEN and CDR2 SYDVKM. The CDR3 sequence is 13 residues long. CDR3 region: CASSPGQGSFQYF. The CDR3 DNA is TGTGCCAGCAGTCCGGGACAGGGGTCGTTCCAGTACTTC.

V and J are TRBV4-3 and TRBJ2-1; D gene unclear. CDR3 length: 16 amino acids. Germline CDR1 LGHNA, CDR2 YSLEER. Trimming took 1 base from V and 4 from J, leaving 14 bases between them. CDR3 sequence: CASSQVQALPYNEQFF. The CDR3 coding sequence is TGCGCCAGCAGCCAAGTTCAGGCGCTCCCGTACAATGAGCAGTTCTTC.

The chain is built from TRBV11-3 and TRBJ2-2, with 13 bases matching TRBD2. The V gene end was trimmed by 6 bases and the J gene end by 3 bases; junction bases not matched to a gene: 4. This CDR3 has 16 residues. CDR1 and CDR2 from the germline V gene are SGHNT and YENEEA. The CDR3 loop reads CASSSGLAGHTGELFF. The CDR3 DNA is TGTGCCAGCAGTTCGGGACTAGCGGGACACACCGGGGAGCTGTTTTTT.

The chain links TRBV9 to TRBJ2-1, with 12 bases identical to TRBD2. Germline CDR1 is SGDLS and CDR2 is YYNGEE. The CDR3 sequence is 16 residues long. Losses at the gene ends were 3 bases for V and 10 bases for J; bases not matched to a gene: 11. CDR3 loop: CASSAETSGRLREQFF. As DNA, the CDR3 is TGTGCCAGCAGCGCAGAAACTAGCGGGAGGTTGCGGGAGCAGTTCTTC.

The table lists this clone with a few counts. The CDR3 protein is CASSANQEYSGNTIYF. CDR3 bases: TGTGCCAGCTCAGCGAATCAAGAATACTCTGGAAACACCATATATTTT. The chain joins TRBV18 to TRBJ1-3; D unresolved. Germline V gives CDR1 KGHSH, CDR2 LQKENI. This CDR3 comprises 16 residues. V lost 5 bases and J lost 0, with 14 bases in between.

In DNA, the CDR3 is TGTGCCAGTAGTGCCCCGGGACATAATGACTACGAGCAGTACTTC. Protein sequence: CASSAPGHNDYEQYF. The J gene is TRBJ2-7, the V gene TRBV19, with TRBD1 as a possible D gene (6 bases). Germline CDR1 reads LNHDA; CDR2 reads SQIVND (reference sequence). CDR3 size: 15 residues. V lost 5 bases to trimming and J lost 3 bases, with 17 bases between them.

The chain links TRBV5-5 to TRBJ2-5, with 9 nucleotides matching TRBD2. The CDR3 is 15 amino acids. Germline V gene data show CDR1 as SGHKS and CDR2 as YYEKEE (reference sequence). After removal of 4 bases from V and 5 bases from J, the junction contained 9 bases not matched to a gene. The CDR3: CASSLGSGSPETQYF. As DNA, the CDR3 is TGTGCCAGCAGCCTCGGTAGCGGGAGTCCGGAGACCCAGTACTTC.

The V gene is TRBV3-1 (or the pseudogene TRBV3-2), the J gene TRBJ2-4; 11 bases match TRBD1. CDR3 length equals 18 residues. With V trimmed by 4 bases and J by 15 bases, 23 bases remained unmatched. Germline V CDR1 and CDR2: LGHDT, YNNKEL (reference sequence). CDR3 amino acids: CASSLRSQDRGRINNVYF. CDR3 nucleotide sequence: TGTGCCAGCAGCCTCCGATCCCAGGACAGGGGGCGAATAAACAATGTGTACTTC.

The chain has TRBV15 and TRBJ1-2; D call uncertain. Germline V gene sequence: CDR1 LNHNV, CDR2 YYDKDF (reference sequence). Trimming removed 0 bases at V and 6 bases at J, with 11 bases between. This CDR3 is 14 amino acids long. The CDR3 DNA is TGTGCCACCAGCAGAGATCGGGGTGACAATGGCTACACCTTC. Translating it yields CATSRDRGDNGYTF.

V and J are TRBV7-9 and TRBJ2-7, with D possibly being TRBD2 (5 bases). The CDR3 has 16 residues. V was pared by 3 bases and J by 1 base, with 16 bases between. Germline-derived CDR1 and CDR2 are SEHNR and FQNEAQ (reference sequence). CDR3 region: CASSFSGPRGSYEQYF. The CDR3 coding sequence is TGTGCCAGCAGCTTCTCCGGGCCCCGAGGGTCCTACGAGCAGTACTTC. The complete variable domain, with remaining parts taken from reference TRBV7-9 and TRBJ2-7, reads DTGVSQNPRHKITKRGQNVTFRCDPISEHNRLYWYRQTLGQGPEFLTYFQNEAQLEKSRLLSDRFSAERPKGSFSTLEIQRTEQGDSAMYLCASSFSGPRGSYEQYFGPGTRLTVT.

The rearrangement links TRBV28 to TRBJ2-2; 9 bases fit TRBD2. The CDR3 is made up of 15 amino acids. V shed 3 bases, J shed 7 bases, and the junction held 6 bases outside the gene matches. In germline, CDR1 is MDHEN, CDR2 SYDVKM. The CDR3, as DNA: TGTGCCAGCAGTTTGCGGGGGGGGTCTGGCGGGGAGCTGTTTTTT. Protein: CASSLRGGSGGELFF.

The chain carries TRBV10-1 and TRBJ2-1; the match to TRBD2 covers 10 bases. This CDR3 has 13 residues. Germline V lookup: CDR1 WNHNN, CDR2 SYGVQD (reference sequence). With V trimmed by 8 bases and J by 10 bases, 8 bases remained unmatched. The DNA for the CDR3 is TGCGCCAGCCCAGCGGGGGGGCTAAGGGAGCAGTTCTTC. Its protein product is CASPAGGLREQFF.

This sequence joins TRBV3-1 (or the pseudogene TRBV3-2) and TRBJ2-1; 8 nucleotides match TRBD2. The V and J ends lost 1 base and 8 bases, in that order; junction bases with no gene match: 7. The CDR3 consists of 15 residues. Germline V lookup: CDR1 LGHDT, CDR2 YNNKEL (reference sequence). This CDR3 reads CASSQAAGVVYEQFF. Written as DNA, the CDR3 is TGTGCCAGCAGCCAAGCAGCGGGAGTGGTGTATGAGCAGTTCTTC.